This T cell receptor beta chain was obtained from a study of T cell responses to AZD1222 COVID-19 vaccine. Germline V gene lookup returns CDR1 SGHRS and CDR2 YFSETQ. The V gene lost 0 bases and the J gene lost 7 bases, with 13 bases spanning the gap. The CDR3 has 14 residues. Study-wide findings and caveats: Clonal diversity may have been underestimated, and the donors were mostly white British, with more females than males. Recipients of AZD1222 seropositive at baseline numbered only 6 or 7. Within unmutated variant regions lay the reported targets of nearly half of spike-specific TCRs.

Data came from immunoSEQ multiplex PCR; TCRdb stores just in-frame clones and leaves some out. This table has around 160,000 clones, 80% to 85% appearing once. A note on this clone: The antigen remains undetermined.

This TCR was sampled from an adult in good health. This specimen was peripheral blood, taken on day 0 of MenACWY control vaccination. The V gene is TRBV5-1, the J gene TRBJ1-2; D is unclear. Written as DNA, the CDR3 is TGCGCCAGCAGCTTGGAGGTGTCGCGGGTTGGCTACACCTTC. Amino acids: CASSLEVSRVGYTF. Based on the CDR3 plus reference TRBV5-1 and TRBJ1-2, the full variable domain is KAGVTQTPRYLIKTRGQQVTLSCSPISGHRSVSWYQQTPGQGLQFLFEYFSETQRNKGNFPGRFSGRQFSNSRSEMNVSTLELGDSALYLCASSLEVSRVGYTFGSGTRLTVV.